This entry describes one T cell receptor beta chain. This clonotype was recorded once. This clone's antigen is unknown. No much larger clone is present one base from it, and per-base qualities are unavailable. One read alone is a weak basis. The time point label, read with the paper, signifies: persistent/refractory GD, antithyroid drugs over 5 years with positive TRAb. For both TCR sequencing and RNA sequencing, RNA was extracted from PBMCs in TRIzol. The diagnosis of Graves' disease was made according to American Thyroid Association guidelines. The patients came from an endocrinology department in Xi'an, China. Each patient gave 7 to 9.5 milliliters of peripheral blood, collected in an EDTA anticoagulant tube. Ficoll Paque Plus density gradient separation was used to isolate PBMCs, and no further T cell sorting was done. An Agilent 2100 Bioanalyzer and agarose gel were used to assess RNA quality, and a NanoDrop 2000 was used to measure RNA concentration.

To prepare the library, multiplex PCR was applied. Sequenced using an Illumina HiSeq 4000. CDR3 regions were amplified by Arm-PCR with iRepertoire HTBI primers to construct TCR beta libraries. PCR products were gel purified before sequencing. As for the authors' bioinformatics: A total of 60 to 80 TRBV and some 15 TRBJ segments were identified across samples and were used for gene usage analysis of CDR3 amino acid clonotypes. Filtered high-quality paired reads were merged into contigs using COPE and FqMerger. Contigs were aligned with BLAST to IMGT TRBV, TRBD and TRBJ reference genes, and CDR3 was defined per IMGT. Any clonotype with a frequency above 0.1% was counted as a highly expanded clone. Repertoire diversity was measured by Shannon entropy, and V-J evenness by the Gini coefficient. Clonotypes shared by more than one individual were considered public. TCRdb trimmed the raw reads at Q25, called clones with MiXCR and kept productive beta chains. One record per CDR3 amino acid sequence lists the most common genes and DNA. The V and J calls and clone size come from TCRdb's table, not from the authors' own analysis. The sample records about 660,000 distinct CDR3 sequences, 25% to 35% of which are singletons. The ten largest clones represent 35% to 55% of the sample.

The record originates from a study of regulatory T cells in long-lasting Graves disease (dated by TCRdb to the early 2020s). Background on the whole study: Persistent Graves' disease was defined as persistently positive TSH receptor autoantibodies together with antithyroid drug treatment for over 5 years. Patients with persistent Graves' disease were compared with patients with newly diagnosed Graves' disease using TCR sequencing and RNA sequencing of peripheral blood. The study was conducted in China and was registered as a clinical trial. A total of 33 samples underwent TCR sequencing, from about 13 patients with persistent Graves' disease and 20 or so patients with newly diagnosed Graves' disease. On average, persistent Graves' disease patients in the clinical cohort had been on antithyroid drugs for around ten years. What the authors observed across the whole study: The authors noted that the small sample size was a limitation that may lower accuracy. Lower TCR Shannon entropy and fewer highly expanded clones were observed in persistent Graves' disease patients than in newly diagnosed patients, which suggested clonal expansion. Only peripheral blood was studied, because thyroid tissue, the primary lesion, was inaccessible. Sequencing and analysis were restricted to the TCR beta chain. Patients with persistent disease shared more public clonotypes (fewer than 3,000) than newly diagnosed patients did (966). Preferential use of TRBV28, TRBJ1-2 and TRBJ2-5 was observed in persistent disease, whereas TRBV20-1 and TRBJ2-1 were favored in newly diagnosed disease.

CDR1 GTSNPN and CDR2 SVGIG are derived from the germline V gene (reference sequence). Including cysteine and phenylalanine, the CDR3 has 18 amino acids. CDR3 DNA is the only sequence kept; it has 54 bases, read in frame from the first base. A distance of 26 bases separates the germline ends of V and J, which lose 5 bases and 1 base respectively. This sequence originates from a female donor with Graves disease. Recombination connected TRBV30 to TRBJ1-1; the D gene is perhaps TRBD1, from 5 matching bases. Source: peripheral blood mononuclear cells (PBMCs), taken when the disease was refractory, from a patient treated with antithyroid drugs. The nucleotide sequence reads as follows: TGTGCCTGGGCCACCCCGGTGAAGGGGTTCGGCTGGAACACTGAAGCTTTCTTT. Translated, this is CAWATPVKGFGWNTEAFF.